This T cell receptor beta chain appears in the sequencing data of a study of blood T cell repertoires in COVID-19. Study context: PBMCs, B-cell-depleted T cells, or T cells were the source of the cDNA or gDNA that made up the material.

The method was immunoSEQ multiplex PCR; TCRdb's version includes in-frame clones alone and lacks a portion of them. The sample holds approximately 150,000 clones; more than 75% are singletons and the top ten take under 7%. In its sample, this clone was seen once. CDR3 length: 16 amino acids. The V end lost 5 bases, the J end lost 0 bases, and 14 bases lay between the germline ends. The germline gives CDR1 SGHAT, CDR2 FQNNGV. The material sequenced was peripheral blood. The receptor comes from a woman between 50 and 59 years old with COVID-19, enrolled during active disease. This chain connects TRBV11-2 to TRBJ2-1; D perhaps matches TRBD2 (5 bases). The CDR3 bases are TGTGCCAGCAGCCTAGGTCTAGGGAGCTCCTACAATGAGCAGTTCTTC. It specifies CASSLGLGSSYNEQFF. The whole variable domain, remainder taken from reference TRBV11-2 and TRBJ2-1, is EAGVAQSPRYKIIEKRQSVAFWCNPISGHATLYWYQQILGQGPKLLIQFQNNGVVDDSQLPKDRFSAERLKGVDSTLKIQPAKLEDSAVYLCASSLGLGSSYNEQFFGPGTRLTVL.